This T cell receptor beta chain derives from a study of T cells in Graves' hyperthyroidism and ophthalmopathy. Patients showing uncontrolled infection, other autoimmune disease, pregnancy or lactation were ineligible. Details on this clonotype: Its target is not known.

Amplification of TCR beta CDR3 regions used RNA as the template. The TCR CDR3 first-round RT-PCR relied on the HTBI primer set. TCRdb redid the calling of the multiplex PCR reads with MiXCR, one entry per CDR3 protein. Here the sample spans a few hundred thousand distinct CDR3 sequences, 46% being singletons. Notes on the study in general: Ophthalmopathy was predicted by the model a median of roughly 6.6 months ahead of onset. Blood samples included most of the expanded thyroid clonotypes exceeding 0.001.

Germline lookup yields CDR1 DFQATT and CDR2 SNEGSKA (reference sequence). Trimming removed 3 bases at V and 1 base at J, with 7 bases between. The length of the CDR3 is 13 residues. This clonotype was sampled from an adult woman with Graves' disease, either hyperthyroidism or ophthalmopathy (not recorded which). The chain joins TRBV20-1 to TRBJ1-5; D is unclear. The sequencing input was peripheral blood or thyroid tissue (not recorded which). Written as DNA, the CDR3 is TGCAGTGCTAGGGACGGAAGCAATCAGCCCCAGCATTTT. Translating it yields CSARDGSNQPQHF.